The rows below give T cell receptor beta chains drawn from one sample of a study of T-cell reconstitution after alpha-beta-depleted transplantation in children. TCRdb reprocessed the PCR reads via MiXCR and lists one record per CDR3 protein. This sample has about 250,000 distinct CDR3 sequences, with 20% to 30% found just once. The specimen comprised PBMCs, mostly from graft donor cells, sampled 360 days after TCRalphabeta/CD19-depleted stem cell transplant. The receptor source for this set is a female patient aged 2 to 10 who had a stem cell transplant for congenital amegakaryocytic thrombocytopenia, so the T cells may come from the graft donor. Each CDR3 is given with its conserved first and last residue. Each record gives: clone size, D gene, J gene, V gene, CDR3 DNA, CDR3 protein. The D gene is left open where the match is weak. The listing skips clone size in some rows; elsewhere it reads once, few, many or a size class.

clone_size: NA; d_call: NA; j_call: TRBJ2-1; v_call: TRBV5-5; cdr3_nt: TGTGCCAGCAGCTTGTTTTCTGGTGTGTTCGGGGGTGAGCAGTTCTTC; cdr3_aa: CASSLFSGVFGGEQFF
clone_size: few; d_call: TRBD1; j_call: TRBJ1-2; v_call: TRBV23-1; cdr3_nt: TGCGCCAGCATTCTCCGGGACAGGGGGACCTATGGCTACACCTTC; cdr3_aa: CASILRDRGTYGYTF
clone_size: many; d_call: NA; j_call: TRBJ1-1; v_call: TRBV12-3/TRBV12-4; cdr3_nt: TGTGCCAGCAGCCCGTCGAGTGAAGCTTTCTTT; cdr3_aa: CASSPSSEAFF
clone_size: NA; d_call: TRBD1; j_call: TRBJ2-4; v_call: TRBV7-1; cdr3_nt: TGTGCCAGCAGCTCCCGTTCGGGGCCTACGGGACAGGGGTTAAATGCCAAAAACATTCAGTACTTC; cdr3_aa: CASSSRSGPTGQGLNAKNIQYF
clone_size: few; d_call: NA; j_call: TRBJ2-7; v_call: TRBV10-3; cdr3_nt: TGTGCCATCAGGGAGGCAGGGACCCCCTACGAGCAGTACTTC; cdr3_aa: CAIREAGTPYEQYF
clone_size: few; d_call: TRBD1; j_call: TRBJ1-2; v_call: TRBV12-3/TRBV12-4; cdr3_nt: TGTGCCAGCTGTCGTGGACAGGGGACTATCTATGGCTACACCTTC; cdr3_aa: CASCRGQGTIYGYTF
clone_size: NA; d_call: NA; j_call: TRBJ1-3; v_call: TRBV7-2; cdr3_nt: TGTGCCAGCAGCTTAGCAAACAGGGAAATATCAGGAAACACCATATATTTT; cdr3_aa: CASSLANREISGNTIYF
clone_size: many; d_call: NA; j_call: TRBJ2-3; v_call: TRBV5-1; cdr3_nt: TGCGCCAGCAGCTTGGCTCTGACACGCAACACAGATACGCAGTATTTT; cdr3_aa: CASSLALTRNTDTQYF
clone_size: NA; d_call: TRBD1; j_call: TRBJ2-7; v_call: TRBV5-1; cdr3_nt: TGCGCCAGCAGCCAAATGACAGGGAACGAGCAGTACTTC; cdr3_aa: CASSQMTGNEQYF
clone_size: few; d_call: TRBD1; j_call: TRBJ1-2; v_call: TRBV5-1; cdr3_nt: TGCGCCAGCGTCCGGGACAGAGAATACTATGGCTACACCTTC; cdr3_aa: CASVRDREYYGYTF
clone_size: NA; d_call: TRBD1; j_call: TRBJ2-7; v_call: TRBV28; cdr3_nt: TGTGCCAGCAGTTCGCCGGGACAGGGGGCGGGGGAGCAGTACTTC; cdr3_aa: CASSSPGQGAGEQYF
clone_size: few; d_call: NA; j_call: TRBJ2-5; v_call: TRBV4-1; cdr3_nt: TGCGCCAGCAGCCAAGGGGGGGAGCCAGAGACCCAGTACTTC; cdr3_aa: CASSQGGEPETQYF
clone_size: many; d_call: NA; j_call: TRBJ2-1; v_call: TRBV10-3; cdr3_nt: TGTGCCATCAGTGGCGGGACTCGCAATGAGCAGTTCTTC; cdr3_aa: CAISGGTRNEQFF
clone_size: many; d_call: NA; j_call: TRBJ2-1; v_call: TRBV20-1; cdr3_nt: TGCAGTGCCGATTTGCCCGGGGGGCGCAATGAGCAGTTCTTC; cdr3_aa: CSADLPGGRNEQFF